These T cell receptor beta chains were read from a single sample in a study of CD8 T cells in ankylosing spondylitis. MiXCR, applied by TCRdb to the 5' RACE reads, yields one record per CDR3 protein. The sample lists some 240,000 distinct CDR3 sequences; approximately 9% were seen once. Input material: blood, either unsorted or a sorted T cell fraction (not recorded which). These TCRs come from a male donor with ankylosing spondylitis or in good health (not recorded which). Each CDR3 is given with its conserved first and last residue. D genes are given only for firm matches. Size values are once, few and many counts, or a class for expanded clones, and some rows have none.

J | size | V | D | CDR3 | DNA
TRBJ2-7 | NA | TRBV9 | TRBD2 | CASSVTSGRGYEQYF | TGTGCCAGCAGCGTGACTAGCGGGAGGGGTTACGAGCAGTACTTC
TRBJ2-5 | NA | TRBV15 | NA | CATSRPNPIAFGETQYF | TGTGCCACCAGCAGACCGAACCCGATAGCGTTCGGAGAGACCCAGTACTTC
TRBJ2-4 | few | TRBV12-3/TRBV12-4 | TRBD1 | CASSPGGTAKNIQYF | TGTGCCAGCAGCCCAGGGGGTACGGCCAAAAACATTCAGTACTTC
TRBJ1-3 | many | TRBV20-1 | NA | CSARTGNTIYF | TGCAGTGCTAGAACCGGAAACACCATATATTTT
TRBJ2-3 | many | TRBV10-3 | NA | CAISESTTWDTQYF | TGTGCCATCAGTGAGTCGACTACATGGGATACGCAGTATTTT
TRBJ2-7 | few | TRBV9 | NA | CASSTHSASSYEQYF | TGTGCCAGCAGCACTCACAGTGCTAGCTCCTACGAGCAGTACTTC
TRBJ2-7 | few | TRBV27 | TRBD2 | CASSDGGNADEQYF | TGTGCCAGCAGCGACGGGGGGAATGCGGACGAGCAGTACTTC
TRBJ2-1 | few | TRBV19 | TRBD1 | CASSRQGAGNEQFF | TGTGCCAGTAGTAGACAGGGGGCGGGCAATGAGCAGTTCTTC
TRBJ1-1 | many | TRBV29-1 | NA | CSVDAGSAQAFF | TGCAGCGTTGATGCCGGCTCTGCTCAAGCTTTCTTT
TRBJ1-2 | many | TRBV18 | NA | CASSPSTEGNYGYTF | TGTGCCAGCTCACCCTCAACCGAGGGGAACTATGGCTACACCTTC
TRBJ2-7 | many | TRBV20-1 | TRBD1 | CSAIPRDRVNEQYF | TGCAGTGCCATCCCCCGGGACAGGGTAAACGAGCAGTACTTC
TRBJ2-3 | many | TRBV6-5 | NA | CASSSGLWRTDTQYF | TGTGCCAGCAGTTCGGGCCTCTGGCGGACAGATACGCAGTATTTT
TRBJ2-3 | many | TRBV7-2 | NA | CASSLVGGADRTQYF | TGTGCCAGCAGCTTAGTTGGGGGGGCGGACCGTACGCAGTATTTT
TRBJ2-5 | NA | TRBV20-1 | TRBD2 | CSATGTSGSTGETQYF | TGCAGTGCTACCGGGACTAGCGGGAGCACAGGGGAGACCCAGTACTTC
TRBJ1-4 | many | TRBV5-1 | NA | CASSLTSSGEKLFF | TGCGCCAGCAGCTTGACATCCTCGGGTGAAAAACTGTTTTTT
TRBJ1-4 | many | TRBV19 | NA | CASSTTGSTNEKLFF | TGTGCCAGTAGTACCACAGGGTCAACTAATGAAAAACTGTTTTTT
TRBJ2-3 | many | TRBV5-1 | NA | CASSLAGSADTQYF | TGCGCCAGCAGCTTGGCAGGGAGCGCAGATACGCAGTATTTT
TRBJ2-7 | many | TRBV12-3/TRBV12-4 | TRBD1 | CASSFSDRVEQYF | TGTGCCAGCAGTTTCTCTGACAGGGTCGAGCAGTACTTC
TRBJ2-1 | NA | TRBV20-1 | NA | CSARRGPPQGDEQFF | TGCAGTGCTAGGAGGGGACCCCCCCAAGGCGATGAGCAGTTCTTC
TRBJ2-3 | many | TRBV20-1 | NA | CSARPRLGPDTQYF | TGCAGTGCTAGACCCCGACTAGGGCCAGATACGCAGTATTTT
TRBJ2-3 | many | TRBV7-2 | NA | CASSLGSKDTQYF | TGTGCCAGCAGCTTGGGATCCAAAGATACGCAGTATTTT
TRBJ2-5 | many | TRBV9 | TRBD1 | CASSVNRGLSETQYF | TGTGCCAGCAGCGTTAACAGGGGGCTTTCAGAGACCCAGTACTTC
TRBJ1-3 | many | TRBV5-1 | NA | CASKGTDRSTIYF | TGCGCCAGCAAAGGGACCGACAGGAGCACCATATATTTT
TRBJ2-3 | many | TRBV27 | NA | CASSSGTITSDTQYF | TGTGCCAGCAGTTCCGGGACGATCACCTCAGATACGCAGTATTTT
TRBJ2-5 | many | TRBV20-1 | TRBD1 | CSARSQGAFQETQYF | TGCAGTGCTAGATCCCAGGGGGCATTCCAAGAGACCCAGTACTTC
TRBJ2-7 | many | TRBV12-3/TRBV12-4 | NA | CASSLRDSIYEQYF | TGTGCCAGCAGTTTACGGGACTCGATCTACGAGCAGTACTTC
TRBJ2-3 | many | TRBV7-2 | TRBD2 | CASSLESGRRFDTQYF | TGTGCCAGCAGCTTAGAAAGCGGGAGAAGGTTTGATACGCAGTATTTT
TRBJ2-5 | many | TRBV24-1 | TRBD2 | CATSPGGQETQYF | TGTGCCACCAGTCCGGGAGGCCAAGAGACCCAGTACTTC
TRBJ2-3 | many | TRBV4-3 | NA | CASSPKSKAGTTDTQYF | TGCGCCAGCAGCCCCAAGAGCAAGGCGGGGACCACAGATACGCAGTATTTT
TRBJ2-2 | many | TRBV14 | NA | CASSATYTGELFF | TGTGCCAGCAGCGCCACCTACACCGGGGAGCTGTTTTTT
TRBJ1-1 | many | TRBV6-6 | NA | CASSYSDRRAFF | TGTGCCAGCAGTTACTCTGACCGGAGGGCTTTCTTT
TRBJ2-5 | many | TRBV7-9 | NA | CASSLLGHQETQYF | TGTGCCAGCAGCTTATTAGGGCACCAAGAGACCCAGTACTTC
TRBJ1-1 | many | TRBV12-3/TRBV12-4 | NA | CASSFNGNTEAFF | TGTGCCAGCAGTTTTAACGGAAACACTGAAGCTTTCTTT
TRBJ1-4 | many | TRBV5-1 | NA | CASRRSADNEKLFF | TGCGCCAGCCGCCGGTCGGCGGATAATGAAAAACTGTTTTTT
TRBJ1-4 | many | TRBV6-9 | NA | CASSYSDLDEKLFF | TGTGCCAGCAGTTACTCGGATCTGGATGAAAAACTGTTTTTT
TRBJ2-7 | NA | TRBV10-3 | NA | CAIKPGPGGTSEQYF | TGTGCCATCAAACCGGGCCCCGGAGGAACCTCCGAGCAGTACTTC
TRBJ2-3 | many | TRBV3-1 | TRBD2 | CASSQLAGEEGDTQYF | TGTGCCAGCAGCCAACTAGCGGGAGAAGAAGGAGATACGCAGTATTTT
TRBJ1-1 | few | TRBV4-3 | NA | CASSQDRRGPEAFF | TGCGCCAGCAGCCAAGATAGGCGGGGCCCTGAAGCTTTCTTT
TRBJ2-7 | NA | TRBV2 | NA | CASSDGGTFKGYEQYF | TGTGCCAGCAGTGATGGTGGGACCTTTAAGGGTTACGAGCAGTACTTC
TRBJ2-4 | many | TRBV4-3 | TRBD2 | CASSQEGLAGLQGIQYF | TGCGCCAGCAGCCAAGAAGGACTAGCGGGCCTCCAGGGGATTCAGTACTTC
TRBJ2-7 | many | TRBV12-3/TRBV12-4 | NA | CASALAADYEQYF | TGTGCCAGCGCGTTAGCGGCTGACTACGAGCAGTACTTC
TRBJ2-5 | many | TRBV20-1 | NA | CSASGETQYF | TGCAGTGCTAGTGGGGAGACCCAGTACTTC
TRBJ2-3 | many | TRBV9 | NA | CASSVGNHGATDTQYF | TGTGCCAGCAGCGTTGGAAATCATGGGGCCACAGATACGCAGTATTTT
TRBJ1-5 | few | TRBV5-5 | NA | CASSLLLSGSQPQHF | TGTGCCAGCAGCTTGCTGTTGTCAGGGTCCCAACCCCAGCATTTT
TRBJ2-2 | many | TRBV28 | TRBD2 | CASRTAGLAGFTGELFF | TGTGCCAGCAGGACCGCCGGACTAGCGGGATTCACCGGGGAGCTGTTTTTT
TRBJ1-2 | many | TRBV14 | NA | CASSQEVYGFSPRGGYTF | TGTGCCAGCAGCCAAGAAGTATACGGGTTTAGCCCCCGGGGTGGCTACACCTTC
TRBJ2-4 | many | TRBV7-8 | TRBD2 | CASSLPRLAGGKNIQYF | TGTGCCAGCAGCTTACCTAGACTAGCGGGAGGGAAAAACATTCAGTACTTC
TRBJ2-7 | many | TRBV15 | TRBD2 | CATSRLAGGYEQYF | TGTGCCACCAGCAGGCTAGCGGGGGGTTACGAGCAGTACTTC